One TCR beta chain is described in this entry. The CDR3 has 14 amino acids. The V gene lost 0 bases and the J gene lost 0 bases, with 7 bases spanning the gap. Per the germline V gene, CDR1 is SGHDT and CDR2 is YYEEEE. Sample-barcoded 5' priming and a J-beta primer mix drove a second PCR of roughly 6 to 12 cycles. TCRdb reprocessed the 5' RACE reads with MiXCR, giving one entry per CDR3 protein. The top ten hold 7.9% of the sample, which has more than 1,400,000 distinct CDR3 sequences, roughly 40% seen once. The sample is drawn from a study of blood T cells in healthy people across ages. The sequence came from a woman aged 18-35 years in good health. The specimen sequenced was blood. This chain uses TRBV5-6 with TRBJ2-7, with D possibly matching TRBD2 (6 bases). The CDR3 sequence: CASSLERVSYEQYF. In DNA, the CDR3 is TGTGCCAGCAGCTTGGAGCGGGTCTCCTACGAGCAGTACTTC.